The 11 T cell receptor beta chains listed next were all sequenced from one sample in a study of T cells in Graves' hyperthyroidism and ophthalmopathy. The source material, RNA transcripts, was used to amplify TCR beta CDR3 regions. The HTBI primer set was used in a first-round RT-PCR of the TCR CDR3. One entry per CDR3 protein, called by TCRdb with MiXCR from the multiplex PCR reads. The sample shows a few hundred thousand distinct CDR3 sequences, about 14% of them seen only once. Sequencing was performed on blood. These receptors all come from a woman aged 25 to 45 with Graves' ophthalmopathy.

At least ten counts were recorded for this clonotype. The CDR3 loop reads CASSEEGGAPGELFF. Written as DNA, the CDR3 is TGTGCCAGCAGTGAAGAGGGTGGAGCACCCGGGGAGCTGTTTTTT. The chain joins TRBV6-1 to TRBJ2-2; D uncertain. V lost 1 base to trimming and J lost 6 bases, with 12 bases between them. Germline V CDR1 and CDR2: MNHNS, SASEGT. The CDR3 totals 15 residues.

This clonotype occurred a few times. The CDR3 region has the DNA TGTGCCAGCAGTTTTTCTAAATCAGGGTATGGCTACACCTTC. Its protein is CASSFSKSGYGYTF. J is TRBJ1-2 and V is TRBV27, with a possible D match to TRBD1 (5 bases). The germline V gene encodes CDR1 MNHEY and CDR2 SMNVEV (reference sequence). Trimming shortened V by 3 bases and J by 5 bases, and 13 bases separated the two germline ends. The CDR3 runs 14 residues.

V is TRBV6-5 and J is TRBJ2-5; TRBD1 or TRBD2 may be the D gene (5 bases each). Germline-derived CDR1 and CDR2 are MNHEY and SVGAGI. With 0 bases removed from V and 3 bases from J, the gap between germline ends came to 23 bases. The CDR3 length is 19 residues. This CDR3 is CASSYSRDAWTGPEETQYF. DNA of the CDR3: TGTGCCAGCAGTTACTCAAGAGACGCTTGGACGGGGCCCGAAGAGACCCAGTACTTC.

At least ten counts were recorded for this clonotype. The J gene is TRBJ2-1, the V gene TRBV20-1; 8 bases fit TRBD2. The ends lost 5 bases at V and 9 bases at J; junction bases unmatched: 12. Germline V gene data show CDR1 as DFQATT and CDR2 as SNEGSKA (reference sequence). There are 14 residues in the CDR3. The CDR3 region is CSARLNGGVGEQFF. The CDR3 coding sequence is TGCAGTGCTCGACTAAACGGGGGGGTGGGTGAGCAGTTCTTC.

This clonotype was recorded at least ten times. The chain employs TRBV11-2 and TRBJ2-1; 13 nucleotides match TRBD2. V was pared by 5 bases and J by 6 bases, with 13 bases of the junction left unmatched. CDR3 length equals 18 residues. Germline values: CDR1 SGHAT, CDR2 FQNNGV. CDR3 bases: TGTGCCAGCAGCAAGCCGGGACTAGCGGGGCGGCCCATCAATGAGCAGTTCTTC. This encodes CASSKPGLAGRPINEQFF.

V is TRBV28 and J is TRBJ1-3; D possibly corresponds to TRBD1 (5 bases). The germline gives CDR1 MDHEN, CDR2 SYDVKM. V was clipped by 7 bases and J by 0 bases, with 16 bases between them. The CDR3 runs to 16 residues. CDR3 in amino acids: CASNRRGIGSGNTIYF. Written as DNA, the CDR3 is TGTGCCAGCAATAGACGGGGGATCGGCTCTGGAAACACCATATATTTT.

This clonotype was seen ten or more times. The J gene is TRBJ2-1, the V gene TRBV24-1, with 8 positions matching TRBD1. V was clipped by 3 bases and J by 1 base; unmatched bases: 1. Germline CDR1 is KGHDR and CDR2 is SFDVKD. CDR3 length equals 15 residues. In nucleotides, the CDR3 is TGTGCCACCAGTGATACAGGGGGTTCCTACAATGAGCAGTTCTTC. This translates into CATSDTGGSYNEQFF.

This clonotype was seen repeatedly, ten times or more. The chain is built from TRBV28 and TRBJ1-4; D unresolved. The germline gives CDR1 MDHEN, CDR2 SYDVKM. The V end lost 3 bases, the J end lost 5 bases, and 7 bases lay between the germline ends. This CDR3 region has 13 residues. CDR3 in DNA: TGTGCCAGCAGTTTTTTGCGAAATGAAAAACTGTTTTTT. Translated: CASSFLRNEKLFF.

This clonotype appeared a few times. Here the CDR3 reads CASSISVTLGAEAFF. CDR3 in DNA: TGTGCCAGTAGTATTTCTGTAACATTAGGGGCTGAAGCTTTCTTT. This chain connects TRBV19 to TRBJ1-1; D is possibly TRBD1 (5 bases). Germline CDR1 and CDR2: LNHDA and SQIVND (reference sequence). The CDR3 runs 15 residues. Deletions cut 3 bases from V and 6 bases from J, with 17 bases between.

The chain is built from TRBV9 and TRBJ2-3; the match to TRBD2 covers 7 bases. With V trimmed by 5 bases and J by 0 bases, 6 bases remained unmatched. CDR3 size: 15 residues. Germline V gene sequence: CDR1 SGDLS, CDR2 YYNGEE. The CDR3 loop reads CASSDSGASTDTQYF. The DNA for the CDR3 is TGTGCCAGCAGTGACAGCGGGGCTAGCACAGATACGCAGTATTTT.

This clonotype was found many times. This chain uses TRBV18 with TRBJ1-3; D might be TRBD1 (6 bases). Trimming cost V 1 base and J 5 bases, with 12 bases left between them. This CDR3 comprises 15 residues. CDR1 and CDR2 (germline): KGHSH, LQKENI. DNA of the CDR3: TGTGCCAGCTCACCACTCGACAGGACACGAAACACCATATATTTT. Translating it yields CASSPLDRTRNTIYF. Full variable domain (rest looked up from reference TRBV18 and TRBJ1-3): NAGVMQNPRHLVRRRGQEARLRCSPMKGHSHVYWYRQLPEEGLKFMVYLQKENIIDESGMPKERFSAEFPKEGPSILRIQQVVRGDSAAYFCASSPLDRTRNTIYFGEGSWLTVV.